This record covers a single T cell receptor beta chain. Antigen: not known. This may be a read error, as it is one base from a much larger clone. The data originate from a study of early T cells in non-severe SARS-CoV-2 infection. Overall study: Investigators sequenced bulk RNA drawn from unsorted whole blood, and chains remained unpaired. General study results and limits: VDJdb matching, biased toward anti-spike CD8 responses, missed private and CD4 specificities.

Germline V gives CDR1 SQVTM, CDR2 ANQGSEA. The CDR3 covers 11 residues. Attached unique molecular identifiers marked individual cDNA molecules. One entry per CDR3 protein results from TCRdb running MiXCR on the 5' RACE reads. The table records about 30,000 distinct CDR3 sequences, 4.5% to 6% of them present only once. Sequencing was done on a sample of whole blood. The J gene is TRBJ2-7, the V gene TRBV29-1; D perhaps matches TRBD1 (5 bases). The assigned J gene may be wrong: the sequence end matches TRBJ2-1 better. The receptor was isolated from an adult who was a healthcare worker with PCR-confirmed SARS-CoV-2 infection or an uninfected control (not recorded which). In nucleotides, the CDR3 is TGCAGCGCCCGGACATCTGACGAGCAGTTCTTC. As protein: CSARTSDEQFF.